The source of this T cell receptor beta chain is a study of OX40 agonist ivuxolimab in advanced cancers. Study-wide points: Expanded clones belonging to CD8+ T cells outnumbered, on average, those of CD4+.

Only in-frame clones appear in the TCRdb table, and some are missing; sequencing was by immunoSEQ multiplex PCR. Of tens of thousands of clones in the sample, approximately 94% were seen once. In regard to this clone: Antigen specificity is unknown.

CDR1 and CDR2 (germline): MGHRA, YSYEKL. V shed 1 base, J shed 0 bases, and the junction held 5 bases outside the gene matches. CDR3 length: 17 residues. This TCR was recovered from an adult with an advanced solid tumor such as melanoma, head and neck, liver or kidney cancer. The chain employs TRBV4-1 and TRBJ2-1, with 8 bases identical to TRBD2. The sequences come from CD4+ or CD8+ T cells sorted from blood, collected in a trial of the OX40 agonist ivuxolimab. This CDR3 is CASSQGAGRVSYNEQFF. The CDR3 DNA sequence: TGCGCCAGCAGCCAAGGAGCCGGGAGGGTCTCCTACAATGAGCAGTTCTTC.